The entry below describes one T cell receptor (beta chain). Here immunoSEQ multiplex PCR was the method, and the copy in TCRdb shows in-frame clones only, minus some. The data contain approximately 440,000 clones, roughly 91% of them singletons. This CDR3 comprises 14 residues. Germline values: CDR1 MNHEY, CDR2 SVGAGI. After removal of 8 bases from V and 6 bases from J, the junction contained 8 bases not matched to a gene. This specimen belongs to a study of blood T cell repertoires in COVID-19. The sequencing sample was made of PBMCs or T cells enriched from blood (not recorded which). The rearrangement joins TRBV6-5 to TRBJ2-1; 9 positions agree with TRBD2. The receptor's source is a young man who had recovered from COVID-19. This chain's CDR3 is CASGTGTSSNEQFF. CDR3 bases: TGTGCCAGCGGAACCGGGACTAGCAGCAATGAGCAGTTCTTC.